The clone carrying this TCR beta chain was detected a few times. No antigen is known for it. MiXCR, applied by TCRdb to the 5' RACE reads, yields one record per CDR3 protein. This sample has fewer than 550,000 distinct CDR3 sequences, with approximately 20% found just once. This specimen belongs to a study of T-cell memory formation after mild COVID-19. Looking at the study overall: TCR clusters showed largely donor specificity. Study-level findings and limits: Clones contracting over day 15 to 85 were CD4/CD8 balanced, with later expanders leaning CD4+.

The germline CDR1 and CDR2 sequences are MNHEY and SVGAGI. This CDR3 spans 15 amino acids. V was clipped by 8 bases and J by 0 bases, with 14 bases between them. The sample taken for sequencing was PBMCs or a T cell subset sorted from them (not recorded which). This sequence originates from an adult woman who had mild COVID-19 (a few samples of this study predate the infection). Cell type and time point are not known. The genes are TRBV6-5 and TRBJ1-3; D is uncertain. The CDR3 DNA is TGTGCCAGCCGGAATGCGGCAAGCTCTGGAAACACCATATATTTT. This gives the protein CASRNAASSGNTIYF.